A selection of T cell receptor beta chains follows, all from one sample in a study of human T cells and chemical hapten exposure. TCRdb called the 5' RACE reads again in MiXCR, with one record for every CDR3 protein. The sample has about 80,000 distinct CDR3 sequences, around 15% seen once; the top ten hold nearly 7%. The receptors come from a female donor in good health. Each CDR3 is given with its conserved first and last residue. D genes are given only for firm matches. Rows give clone size only sometimes, using once, few, many, or a class for an expanded clone.

TRBD1	few	TRBV6-1	TRBJ1-4	TGTGCCAGCACCATTGAAGACAGGGAGTGGGGAAAACTGTTTTTT	CASTIEDREWGKLFF
TRBD2	.	TRBV10-3	TRBJ2-3	TGTGCCATCAGTGACCGGGGGGGGGAGATAGATACGCAGTATTTT	CAISDRGGEIDTQYF
.	.	TRBV4-1	TRBJ2-7	TGCGCCAGCAGCCGGTCCGCGAACTACGAGCAGTACTTC	CASSRSANYEQYF
.	.	TRBV5-5	TRBJ1-2	TGTGCCAGCAGCGAGGACATGAACTATGGCTACACCTTC	CASSEDMNYGYTF
TRBD2	.	TRBV9	TRBJ2-1	TGTGCCAGCAGCGTTAGCGGGAGGCACAATGAGCAGTTCTTC	CASSVSGRHNEQFF
TRBD2	.	TRBV11-2	TRBJ2-7	TGTGCCAGCAGCCCGACAGCGGGGATAGGGGTCTCCGGGCAGTACTTC	CASSPTAGIGVSGQYF
TRBD2	.	TRBV14	TRBJ2-1	TGTGCCAGCATCGGACTAGCGGGAGGGCGAGGGTTC	CASIGLAGGRGF
.	.	TRBV3-1	TRBJ2-1	TGTGCCAGCAGCCAAGAGGGCAGATCGGCAAACAATGAGCAGTTCTTC	CASSQEGRSANNEQFF
.	.	TRBV2	TRBJ1-2	TGTGCCAGCGGGGGGGACCGAGATAACTATGGCTACACCTTC	CASGGDRDNYGYTF
.	few	TRBV29-1	TRBJ2-1	TGCAGCGTTGCCAACTCGGGGGGCGAGCGGAATGAGCAGTTCTTC	CSVANSGGERNEQFF
TRBD2	.	TRBV12-3/TRBV12-4	TRBJ2-2	TGTGCCAGCAGTCGGGGGGGGGGCCCCGGGGAGCTGTTTTTT	CASSRGGGPGELFF
TRBD2	.	TRBV5-4	TRBJ2-1	TGTGCCAGCAGCTTTCCGGGACTAGCTGGTGAGCAGTTCTTC	CASSFPGLAGEQFF
TRBD1	few	TRBV28	TRBJ1-1	TGTGCCAGCAGTTCCCAGACAGGGCGGGAATGGGCTTTCTTT	CASSSQTGREWAFF
.	few	TRBV20-1	TRBJ2-1	TGCAGTGCCAGCCCGCCTAGGCTACAGAATGAGCAGTTCTTC	CSASPPRLQNEQFF
.	few	TRBV20-1	TRBJ2-3	TGCAGTGCTAGAGGGGCCGGGAACACAGATACGCAGTATTTT	CSARGAGNTDTQYF
TRBD1	few	TRBV3-1	TRBJ1-6	TGTGCCAGCAGCCAAATGGAGGGGGCTACACCCCTCCACTTT	CASSQMEGATPLHF
TRBD2	few	TRBV12-3/TRBV12-4	TRBJ2-3	TGTGCCAGCAGTTCCAGGCGAGCGGGGGACGGTCTCGGTACGCAGTATTTT	CASSSRRAGDGLGTQYF
.	.	TRBV9	TRBJ2-3	TGTGCCAGCAGCGTAGCCCCCTCTAGCACAGATACGCAGTATTTT	CASSVAPSSTDTQYF
.	.	TRBV6-5	TRBJ2-3	TGTGCCAGCAGGCCCGGACTATTACGGGCGCCAGATACGCAGTATTTT	CASRPGLLRAPDTQYF
TRBD1	.	TRBV6-2/TRBV6-3	TRBJ1-6	TGTGCCAGCCGGGGACAGGGATTAACCAATTCACCCCTCCACTTT	CASRGQGLTNSPLHF